The 12 T cell receptor beta chains listed next were all sequenced from one sample in a study of T cells in localized non-small cell lung cancer. This table comes from immunoSEQ multiplex PCR, and its TCRdb copy is limited to in-frame clones, with some not included. Of about 72,000 clones in the sample, 70% to 90% were seen once. The sample was peripheral blood, taken before any cancer treatment. The receptors here all came from a female donor of 60 years or more with stage I lung adenocarcinoma.

V gene TRBV19 combines with J gene TRBJ1-2, with 10 bases that match TRBD1. The CDR3 totals 14 residues. CDR1 is LNHDA, CDR2 SQIVND, per germline (reference sequence). The V segment lost 5 bases and the J segment 3 bases; nucleotides outside the gene matches: 3. In DNA form, the CDR3 reads TGTGCCAGTAGTGCGGACAGGGGGGACTATGGCTACACCTTC. Its translation is CASSADRGDYGYTF.

This chain joins TRBV6-5 and TRBJ2-1, with TRBD1 identical over 8 bases. The CDR3 runs to 15 residues. V dropped 6 bases and J dropped 12; count of bases not matched to a gene: 16. Germline CDR1 MNHEY, CDR2 SVGAGI. This chain's CDR3 is CASSPGQGAPRGQFF. CDR3 nucleotides: TGTGCCAGCAGCCCCGGACAGGGTGCCCCCAGGGGGCAGTTCTTC.

The chain employs TRBV19 and TRBJ1-2; D is unclear. Germline CDR1 reads LNHDA; CDR2 reads SQIVND (reference sequence). Trimming removed 5 bases from V and 9 bases from J, with 16 bases in between. This CDR3 has 13 residues. CDR3 sequence: CASSSQSIVSYTF. CDR3 nucleotide sequence: TGTGCCAGTAGTTCTCAATCTATCGTAAGCTACACCTTC.

The V call is TRBV11-2, the J call TRBJ2-7; 7 nucleotides align to TRBD2. J lost 2 bases, V lost 5 bases, and 9 bases had no gene match. Germline CDR1 SGHAT, CDR2 FQNNGV. The CDR3 spans 15 residues. The CDR3 DNA sequence: TGTGCCAGCAGCGCCGGACTAGGTAACCCCTACGAGCAGTACTTC. Protein: CASSAGLGNPYEQYF.

This clone was counted only a few times. The J gene is TRBJ1-2, the V gene TRBV19, with D possibly TRBD1 on 6 matching bases. Trimming took 5 bases from V and 2 from J, leaving 12 bases between them. The CDR3 has 14 amino acids. CDR1 and CDR2 (germline): LNHDA, SQIVND (reference sequence). CDR3 loop: CASSSGDTNYGYTF. CDR3 DNA sequence: TGTGCCAGTAGTTCAGGGGATACCAACTATGGCTACACCTTC.

The J gene is TRBJ2-7, the V gene TRBV6-5; TRBD1 matches at 7 bases. This CDR3 contains 14 residues. The V gene's germline CDR1 is MNHEY and CDR2 SVGAGI. Trimming cost V 6 bases and J 1 base; bases outside gene matches: 6. The CDR3 DNA is TGTGCCAGCAGCCTACAGGGACAGTCCTACGAGCAGTACTTC. Its protein is CASSLQGQSYEQYF.

This clone was seen only a few times. The V call is TRBV6-1, the J call TRBJ2-1; a possible D gene is TRBD2 (5 bases). In germline, CDR1 is MNHNS, CDR2 SASEGT. Trimming removed 3 bases from V and 8 bases from J, with 11 bases in between. This CDR3 is 13 amino acids long. The CDR3 DNA reads TGTGCCAGCAGTGACCGTTGGGGAGATGAGCAGTTCTTC. Its protein is CASSDRWGDEQFF.

The V gene is TRBV6-1, the J gene TRBJ1-4, with D maybe TRBD1 (6 bases). CDR3 length equals 14 residues. Trimming took 7 bases from V and 7 from J, leaving 16 bases between them. Germline V gives CDR1 MNHNS, CDR2 SASEGT. CDR3 protein: CASTPFSDSEKLFF. CDR3 DNA: TGTGCCAGCACTCCATTCTCGGACAGTGAAAAACTGTTTTTT.

The J gene is TRBJ2-3, the V gene TRBV7-6; 10 bases match TRBD2. Germline CDR1 is SGHVS and CDR2 is FNYEAQ. Trimming took 5 bases from V and 3 from J; bases not matched to a gene: 11. This CDR3 comprises 17 residues. This chain's CDR3 is CASSPGLAVVSTDTQYF. CDR3 in DNA: TGTGCCAGCAGCCCAGGACTAGCGGTCGTGTCGACAGATACGCAGTATTTT.

This clone was seen just once. V and J are TRBV2 and TRBJ2-2; D is unclear. This CDR3 comprises 11 residues. CDR1 and CDR2 from the germline V gene are SNHLY and FYNNEI. Trimming shortened V by 6 bases and J by 4 bases, and 3 bases separated the two germline ends. Written as DNA, the CDR3 is TGTGCCAGCAGCGCCACCGGGGAGCTGTTTTTT. Translating gives CASSATGELFF.

The chain links TRBV21-1 to TRBJ1-1; the listed D gene, TRBD1, was not tested against the DNA. TRBV21-1 is deemed a pseudogene. The CDR3 runs to 16 residues. CDR3 coding DNA: TGTGCCAGCAGCAACCATCAGACAGGTGAGAACACTGAAGCTTTCTTT. The encoded protein is CASSNHQTGENTEAFF.

The rearrangement joins TRBV19 to TRBJ2-5; D not resolved. Germline V gene data show CDR1 as LNHDA and CDR2 as SQIVND (reference sequence). The V and J ends lost 1 base and 2 bases respectively, with 8 bases between them. The CDR3 spans 14 residues. The CDR3: CASSIGRLQETQYF. The CDR3 coding sequence is TGTGCCAGTAGTATAGGCCGGTTGCAAGAGACCCAGTACTTC.